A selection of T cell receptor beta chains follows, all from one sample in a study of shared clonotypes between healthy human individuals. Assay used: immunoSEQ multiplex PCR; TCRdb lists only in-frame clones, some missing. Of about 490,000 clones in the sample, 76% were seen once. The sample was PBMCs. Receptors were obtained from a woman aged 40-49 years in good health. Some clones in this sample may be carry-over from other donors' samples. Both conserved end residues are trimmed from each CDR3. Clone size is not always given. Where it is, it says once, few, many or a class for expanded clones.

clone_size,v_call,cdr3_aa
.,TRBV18,ASSPPRARDRYGYT
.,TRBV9,ASSVGPSRDTQY
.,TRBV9,ASSVGNVGSGEQY
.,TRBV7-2,ASSFGRWNTEAF
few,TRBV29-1,SARAGDGELF
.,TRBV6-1,ASSEEGSYQPQH
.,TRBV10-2,ASTSGTGIGYT
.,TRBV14,ASSQLAGSYNEQF
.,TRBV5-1,ASSLGQDNQPQH
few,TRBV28,ASMSGGGELF
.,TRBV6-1,ASSERGLVREQY
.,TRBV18,ASSRIDRGQGYT
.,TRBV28,ASRAGQDSYEQY
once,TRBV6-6,ASKKSGYT
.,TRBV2,ASMGQGFTEAS
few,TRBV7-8,ASSPGLAGGIDTGELF
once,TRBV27,AWGQPQH
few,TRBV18,ASSPPFQGGGTEAF
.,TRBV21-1,ASKGLAESPDTQY
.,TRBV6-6,ASSYHDGGGYT
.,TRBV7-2,ASRFANTGELF
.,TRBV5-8,ASSWDRGTSTNEKLF
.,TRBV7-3,ASSPHSGSEQF
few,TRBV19,ASSTLQGFSYNEQF
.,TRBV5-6,ASSTRTGSETQY